This T cell receptor beta chain appears in the sequencing data of a study of blood T cell repertoires in COVID-19. At the level of the study: Researchers got acute and convalescent COVID-19 samples from the United States, Italy and Spain.

Study processing details: Quantification of nucleated cells was approximated via reference gene primer amplification. Clones were sequenced by immunoSEQ multiplex PCR, and TCRdb holds only the in-frame ones, with some missing. V and J calls plus clone size are reproduced from that table; the DNA served to infer D and trimming. The sample lists around 160,000 clones; about 88% were seen once. Of note for this clone: An end of the junction differs from the germline gene, which may be a read error.

This CDR3 has 15 residues. CDR1 is GTSNPN and CDR2 is SVGIG in the germline V gene (reference sequence). This receptor was identified in a human donor in a cohort sampled during active COVID-19. Sequenced input: peripheral blood. The chain has TRBV30 and TRBJ1-6; no clear D gene. The CDR3 DNA sequence: TGTACCTGGAATGGAGAACACGCATATACTTCACCCCTCCACTTT. This encodes CTWNGEHAYTSPLHF.